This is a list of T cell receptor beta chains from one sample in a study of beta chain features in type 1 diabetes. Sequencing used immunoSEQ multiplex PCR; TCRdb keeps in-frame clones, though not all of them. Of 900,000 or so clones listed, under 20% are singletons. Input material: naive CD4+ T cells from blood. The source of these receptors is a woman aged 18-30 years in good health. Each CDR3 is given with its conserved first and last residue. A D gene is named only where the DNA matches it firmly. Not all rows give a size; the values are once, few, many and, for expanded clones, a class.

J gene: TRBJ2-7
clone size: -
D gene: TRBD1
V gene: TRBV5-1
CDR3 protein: CASRQGEYEQYF
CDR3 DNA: TGCGCCAGCCGACAGGGGGAATACGAGCAGTACTTC

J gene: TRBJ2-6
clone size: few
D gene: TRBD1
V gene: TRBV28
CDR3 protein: CASSKRKQGGVLTF
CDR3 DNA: TGTGCCAGCAGTAAGAGAAAACAGGGGGGCGTCCTGACTTTC

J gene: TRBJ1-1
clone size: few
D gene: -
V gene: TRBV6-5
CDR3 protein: CASSFHRVNTEAFF
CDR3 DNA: TGTGCCAGCAGTTTTCACAGGGTGAACACTGAAGCTTTCTTT

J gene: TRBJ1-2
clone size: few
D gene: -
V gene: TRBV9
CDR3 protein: CASSADHGLSGYTF
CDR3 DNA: TGTGCCAGCAGCGCGGATCATGGGCTGTCTGGCTACACCTTC

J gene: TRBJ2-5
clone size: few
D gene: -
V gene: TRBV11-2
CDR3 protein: CASSRGEYETQYF
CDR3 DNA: TGTGCCAGCAGCCGTGGGGAGTATGAGACCCAGTACTTC

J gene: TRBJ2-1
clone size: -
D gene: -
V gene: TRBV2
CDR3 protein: CASSERWGTREQFF
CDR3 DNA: TGTGCCAGCAGTGAGCGTTGGGGGACACGGGAGCAGTTCTTC

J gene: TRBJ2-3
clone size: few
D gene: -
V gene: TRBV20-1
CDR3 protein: CSGALIGTQYF
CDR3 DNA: TGCAGTGGGGCCCTTATCGGCACGCAGTATTTT

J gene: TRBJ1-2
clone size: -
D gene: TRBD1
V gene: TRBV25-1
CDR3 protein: CASSEYGTGETYGYTF
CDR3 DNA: TGTGCCAGCAGTGAATATGGGACAGGGGAAACCTATGGCTACACCTTC

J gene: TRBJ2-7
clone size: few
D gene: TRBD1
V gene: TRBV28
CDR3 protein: CASSTPGQGSYEQYF
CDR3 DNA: TGTGCCAGCAGTACACCGGGACAGGGTTCCTACGAGCAGTACTTC

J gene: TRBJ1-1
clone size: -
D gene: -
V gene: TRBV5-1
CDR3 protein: CASSRTVGTEAFF
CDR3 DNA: TGCGCCAGTTCTAGGACGGTGGGTACTGAAGCTTTCTTT

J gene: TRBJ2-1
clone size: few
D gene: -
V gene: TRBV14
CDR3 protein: CASSQDLTSREQFF
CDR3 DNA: TGTGCCAGCAGCCAAGATTTGACATCAAGGGAGCAGTTCTTC

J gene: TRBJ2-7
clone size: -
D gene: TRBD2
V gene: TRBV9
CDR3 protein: CASSAGTSGRHEQYF
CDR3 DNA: TGTGCCAGCAGCGCAGGGACTAGCGGGAGACACGAGCAGTACTTC

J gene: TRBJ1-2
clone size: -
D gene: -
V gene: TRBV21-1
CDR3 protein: CASSKRPGGQINYGYTF
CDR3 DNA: TGTGCCAGCAGCAAGCGGCCCGGCGGACAGATTAACTATGGCTACACCTTC

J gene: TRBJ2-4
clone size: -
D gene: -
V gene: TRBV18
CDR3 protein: CASSPTGVRNIQYF
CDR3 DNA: TGTGCCAGCTCACCGACGGGTGTTAGAAACATTCAGTACTTC

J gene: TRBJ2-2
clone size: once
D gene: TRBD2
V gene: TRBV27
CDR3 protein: CASSYGGRADTGELFF
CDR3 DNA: TGTGCCAGCAGTTACGGCGGGAGGGCGGACACCGGGGAGCTGTTTTTT

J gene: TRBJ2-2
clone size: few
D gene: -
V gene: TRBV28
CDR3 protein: CASIGNGELFF
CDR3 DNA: TGTGCCAGCATAGGGAACGGGGAGCTGTTTTTT

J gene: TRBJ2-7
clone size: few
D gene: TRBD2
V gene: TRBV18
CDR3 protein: CASSRGLAGGAYEQYF
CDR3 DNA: TGTGCCAGCTCACGTGGTCTAGCGGGAGGGGCCTACGAGCAGTACTTC

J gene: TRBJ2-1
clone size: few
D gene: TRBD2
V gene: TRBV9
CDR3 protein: CASSVASTSGFGNEQFF
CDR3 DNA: TGTGCCAGCAGCGTAGCCTCCACTAGCGGCTTCGGCAATGAGCAGTTCTTC

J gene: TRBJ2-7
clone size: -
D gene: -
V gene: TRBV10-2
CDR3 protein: CASSEIAASNYEQYF
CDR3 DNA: TGCGCCAGCAGTGAGATCGCAGCCAGTAATTACGAGCAGTACTTC

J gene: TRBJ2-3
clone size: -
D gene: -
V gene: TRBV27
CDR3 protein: CASRRLSTDTQYF
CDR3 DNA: TGTGCCAGCAGACGACTGAGCACAGATACGCAGTATTTT

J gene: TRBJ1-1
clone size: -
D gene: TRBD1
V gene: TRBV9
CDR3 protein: CASSVQGQGNTEAFF
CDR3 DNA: TGTGCCAGCAGCGTCCAGGGACAGGGTAACACTGAAGCTTTCTTT

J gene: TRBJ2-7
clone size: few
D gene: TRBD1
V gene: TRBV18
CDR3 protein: CASSPRTGLYEQYF
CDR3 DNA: TGTGCCAGCTCACCGAGGACAGGCCTCTACGAGCAGTACTTC

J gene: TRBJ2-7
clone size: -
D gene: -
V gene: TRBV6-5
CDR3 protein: CASSPARFTYEQYF
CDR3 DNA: TGTGCCAGCAGCCCCGCCCGGTTCACCTACGAGCAGTACTTC

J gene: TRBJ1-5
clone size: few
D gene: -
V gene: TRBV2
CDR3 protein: CASSEYGANQPQHF
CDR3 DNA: TGTGCCAGCAGTGAATATGGGGCAAATCAGCCCCAGCATTTT

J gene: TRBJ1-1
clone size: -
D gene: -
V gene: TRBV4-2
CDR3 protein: CASSQGSSSGMNTEAFF
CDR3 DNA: TGTGCCAGCAGCCAAGGTTCATCGTCGGGTATGAACACTGAAGCTTTCTTT

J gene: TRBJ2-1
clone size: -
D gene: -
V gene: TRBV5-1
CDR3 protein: CASSLSSASSYNEQFF
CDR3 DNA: TGCGCCAGCAGCTTGTCTAGCGCTAGCTCCTACAATGAGCAGTTCTTC

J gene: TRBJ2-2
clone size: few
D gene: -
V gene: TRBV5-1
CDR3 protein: CASSLVSGELFF
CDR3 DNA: TGCGCCAGCAGCTTGGTGTCCGGGGAGCTGTTTTTT

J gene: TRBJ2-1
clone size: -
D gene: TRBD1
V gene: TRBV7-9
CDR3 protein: CASSPMLTGSSYNEQFF
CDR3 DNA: TGTGCCAGCAGCCCCATGCTGACAGGGAGCTCCTACAATGAGCAGTTCTTC

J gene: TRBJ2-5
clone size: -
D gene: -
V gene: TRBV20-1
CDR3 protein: CSAYVLETQYF
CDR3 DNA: TGCAGTGCTTATGTATTGGAGACCCAGTACTTC

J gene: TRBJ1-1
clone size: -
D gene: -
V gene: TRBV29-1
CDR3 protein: CSARPGDTEAFF
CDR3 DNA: TGCAGCGCTAGGCCTGGGGACACTGAAGCTTTCTTT

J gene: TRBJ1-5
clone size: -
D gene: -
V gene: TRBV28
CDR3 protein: CASSLSFRRSNQPQHF
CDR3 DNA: TGTGCCAGCAGTTTGTCCTTTAGGAGGAGCAATCAGCCCCAGCATTTT